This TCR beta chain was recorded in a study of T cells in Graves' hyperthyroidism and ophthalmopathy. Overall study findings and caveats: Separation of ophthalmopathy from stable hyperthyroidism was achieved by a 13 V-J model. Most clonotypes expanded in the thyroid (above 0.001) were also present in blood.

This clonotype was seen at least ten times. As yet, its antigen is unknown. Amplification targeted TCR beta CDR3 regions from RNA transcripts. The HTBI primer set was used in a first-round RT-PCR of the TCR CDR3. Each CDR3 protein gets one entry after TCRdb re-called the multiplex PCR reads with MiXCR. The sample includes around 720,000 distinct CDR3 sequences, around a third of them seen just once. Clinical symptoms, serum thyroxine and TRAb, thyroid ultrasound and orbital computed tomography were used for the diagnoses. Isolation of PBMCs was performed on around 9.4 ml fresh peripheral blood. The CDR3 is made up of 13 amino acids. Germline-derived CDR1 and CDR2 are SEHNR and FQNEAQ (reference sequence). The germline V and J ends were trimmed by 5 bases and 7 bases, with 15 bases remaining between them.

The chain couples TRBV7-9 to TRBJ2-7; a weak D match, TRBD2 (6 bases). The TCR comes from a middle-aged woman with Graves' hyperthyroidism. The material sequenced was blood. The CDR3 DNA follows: TGTGCCAGCAGCCCCGGAGGGTACGGTGAGCAGTACTTC. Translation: CASSPGGYGEQYF.